Listed here are 16 T cell receptor beta chains from one sample, sequenced in a study of identical twins. Each CDR3 protein gets one entry after TCRdb re-called the 5' RACE reads with MiXCR. Here the sample spans 450,000 or so distinct CDR3 sequences, under 20% being singletons. Sequencing was carried out using naive T cells sorted from blood. The origin of the receptors is a middle-aged man in good health.

The chain is built from TRBV27 and TRBJ2-4; 10 positions agree with TRBD1. J gave up 0 bases and V 6 bases, and 2 bases lay outside the gene matches. The V gene's germline CDR1 is MNHEY and CDR2 SMNVEV (reference sequence). The CDR3 contains 15 residues. CDR3 DNA: TGTGCCAGCAGCGGACAGGGGGAAGCCAAAAACATTCAGTACTTC. Translation gives CASSGQGEAKNIQYF.

This clonotype has just a few counts. The CDR3 sequence: CASSQAPILAGSYNEQFF. The DNA of the CDR3 is TGCGCCAGCAGCCAAGCTCCCATCCTAGCGGGTTCCTACAATGAGCAGTTCTTC. The V gene is TRBV4-3, the J gene TRBJ2-1; 8 positions agree with TRBD2. Germline V gives CDR1 LGHNA, CDR2 YSLEER. V shed 1 base, J shed 1 base, and the junction held 9 bases outside the gene matches. CDR3 length: 18 residues.

The chain couples TRBV7-2 to TRBJ2-3; D is undetermined. CDR1 and CDR2 from the germline V gene are SGHTA and FQGNSA. Trimming removed 5 bases from V and 0 bases from J, with 9 bases in between. CDR3 length equals 14 residues. Here the CDR3 reads CASSRSPSTDTQYF. CDR3 in DNA: TGTGCCAGCAGCCGTAGTCCTAGCACAGATACGCAGTATTTT.

The V call is TRBV6-2 or TRBV6-3, the J call TRBJ1-1; possibly TRBD1 for D (5 bases). Germline V gene lookup returns CDR1 MNHEY and CDR2 SVGEGT. With 7 bases removed from V and 1 base from J, the gap between germline ends came to 16 bases. The CDR3 totals 15 residues. CDR3 sequence (DNA): TGTGCCAGCAACCGGGACCGCTGGGCGAACACTGAAGCTTTCTTT. Translation: CASNRDRWANTEAFF.

J is TRBJ1-2 and V is TRBV5-5, with 10 bases that match TRBD1. CDR3 length: 14 residues. With V trimmed by 5 bases and J by 8 bases, 9 bases remained unmatched. Germline assignment: CDR1 SGHKS and CDR2 YYEKEE (reference sequence). This CDR3 reads CASRLRQGAGGYTF. The CDR3 DNA follows: TGTGCCAGCAGGCTTCGACAGGGGGCTGGAGGCTACACCTTC.

In its sample, this clonotype was seen many times. V gene TRBV3-1 combines with J gene TRBJ2-7; D unresolved. In germline, CDR1 is LGHDT, CDR2 YNNKEL (reference sequence). CDR3 size: 12 residues. V dropped 5 bases and J dropped 7 bases, with 12 bases sitting between them. This CDR3 is CASSWASREQYF. The CDR3 DNA is TGTGCCAGCAGCTGGGCCTCGCGGGAGCAGTACTTC.

The rearrangement uses TRBV5-1 and TRBJ1-1; tentative D call: TRBD1 (6 bases). The germline V gene has CDR1 SGHRS and CDR2 YFSETQ. This CDR3 has 15 residues. Trimming pared 0 bases from V and 1 base from J, leaving 10 bases between. The CDR3 region is CASSLGGPENTEAFF. In nucleotides, the CDR3 is TGCGCCAGCAGCTTGGGGGGGCCGGAGAACACTGAAGCTTTCTTT.

This clonotype was counted at least ten times. V is TRBV28 and J is TRBJ2-7; D not resolved. CDR1 and CDR2 from the germline V gene are MDHEN and SYDVKM. V lost 2 bases and J lost 5, with 4 bases in between. CDR3 length equals 11 residues. This CDR3 reads CASSLMHEQYF. The CDR3 bases are TGTGCCAGCAGTTTAATGCACGAGCAGTACTTC. The entire variable domain, with the rest obtained from reference TRBV28 and TRBJ2-7, is as follows: DVKVTQSSRYLVKRTGEKVFLECVQDMDHENMFWYRQDPGLGLRLIYFSYDVKMKEKGDIPEGYSVSREKKERFSLILESASTNQTSMYLCASSLMHEQYFGPGTRLTVT.

This clonotype came up a few times. V is TRBV6-1 and J is TRBJ2-2; 9 bases line up with TRBD2. The trim removed 6 bases at V and 2 bases at J, leaving 10 bases unmatched. This CDR3 contains 17 residues. Germline assignment: CDR1 MNHNS and CDR2 SASEGT. CDR3 loop: CASRPRLAAGNTGELFF. The DNA of the CDR3 is TGTGCCAGCAGACCCAGACTAGCGGCCGGTAACACCGGGGAGCTGTTTTTT.

The chain couples TRBV29-1 to TRBJ1-2; unclear D gene. Per germline, CDR1 SQVTM and CDR2 ANQGSEA. This CDR3 has 13 residues. V was trimmed by 7 bases and J by 5 bases, leaving 17 bases between them. CDR3 sequence: CSAQDASRYGYTF. CDR3 in DNA: TGCAGCGCCCAAGATGCCAGTAGGTATGGCTACACCTTC.

This clonotype was seen many times. The chain is built from TRBV6-2 or TRBV6-3 and TRBJ2-2; D remains ambiguous. The germline gives CDR1 MNHEY, CDR2 SVGEGT. CDR3 length equals 15 residues. V lost 1 base and J lost 4, with 10 bases in between. The CDR3: CASSYFSSTTGELFF. CDR3 bases: TGTGCCAGCAGTTACTTCTCCTCGACCACCGGGGAGCTGTTTTTT.

This clonotype was picked up a small number of times. The V and J genes are TRBV5-1 and TRBJ2-5; D perhaps matches TRBD2 (6 bases). The germline V gene has CDR1 SGHRS and CDR2 YFSETQ. The V and J ends lost 1 base and 1 base respectively, with 8 bases between them. The CDR3 consists of 14 residues. The CDR3 spells CASSLKGLQETQYF. CDR3 sequence (DNA): TGCGCCAGCAGCTTGAAGGGACTCCAAGAGACCCAGTACTTC.

On this clonotype itself: A much larger clone differs by one base, so this may be a read error. This chain uses TRBV20-1 with TRBJ1-5; D may be TRBD1 (5 bases). Trimming took 0 bases from V and 7 from J, leaving 13 bases between them. The CDR3 extends over 14 amino acids. CDR1 is DFQATT, CDR2 SNEGSKA, per germline (reference sequence). The CDR3 here is CSAREGRGIQPQHF. The CDR3 DNA sequence: TGCAGTGCTAGAGAGGGGCGGGGGATCCAGCCCCAGCATTTT.

This clonotype has only a few counts. This rearrangement joins TRBV20-1 to TRBJ2-5; D might be TRBD1 (7 bases). V shed 6 bases and J shed 3 bases, with 23 bases lying between them. The CDR3 covers 16 residues. CDR1 is DFQATT, CDR2 SNEGSKA, per germline (reference sequence). The CDR3 protein is CSAPKLSAGQKETQYF. CDR3 DNA sequence: TGCAGTGCACCCAAACTTTCGGCGGGACAGAAAGAGACCCAGTACTTC.

This clonotype was counted between two and nine times. V and J are TRBV4-3 and TRBJ2-7; D unresolved. The CDR3 runs to 14 residues. V dropped 1 base and J dropped 3 bases, with 10 bases sitting between them. Germline V gives CDR1 LGHNA, CDR2 YSLEER. This CDR3 is CASSQGSVGYEQYF. DNA of the CDR3: TGCGCCAGCAGCCAAGGGTCCGTGGGCTACGAGCAGTACTTC.

The chain couples TRBV29-1 to TRBJ1-1; D gene unclear. The CDR3 spans 13 residues. The germline V gene encodes CDR1 SQVTM and CDR2 ANQGSEA. Trimming removed 4 bases from V and 2 bases from J, with 11 bases in between. The CDR3 DNA is TGCAGCGTTGCGGGAGTTGTTAACACTGAAGCTTTCTTT. It yields the protein CSVAGVVNTEAFF.